Each of the 17 T cell receptor beta chains below was sequenced from the same sample in a study of radiotherapy plus CTLA-4 blockade in lung cancer (dated by TCRdb to the late 2010s). Libraries were prepared through the immunoSEQ multiplex PCR assay. The table was pulled from immuneACCESS by TCRdb, which kept in-frame rearrangements only. Such tables lose some clones; where checked, under half of the loss comes from unresolved V genes, and the rest has no known cause. The sample yields approximately 50,000 clones; 70% to 85% were counted once. The top ten clones comprise over 6% of the sample. This specimen was peripheral blood, taken from a patient treated with radiotherapy plus ipilimumab. The origin of the receptors is a human donor with non-small cell lung cancer whose response to radiotherapy plus ipilimumab could not be evaluated.

This clone has only a few counts. This chain connects TRBV15 to TRBJ1-2; no clear D gene. The CDR3 covers 13 residues. Germline loops: CDR1 LNHNV, CDR2 YYDKDF (reference sequence). The V end lost 0 bases, the J end lost 8 bases, and 10 bases lay between the germline ends. The CDR3 region is CATSRDREWGYTF. The CDR3 nucleotides are TGTGCCACCAGCAGAGACCGGGAGTGGGGCTACACCTTC.

This chain joins TRBV11-2 and TRBJ2-1; 9 bases fit TRBD2. Trimming at V came to 1 base and at J to 11 bases, leaving 9 bases not matched to a gene. The CDR3 has 15 amino acids. CDR1 and CDR2 (germline): SGHAT, FQNNGV. The CDR3 bases are TGTGCCAGCAGCTTAGGGGCGGGGGGGATCCATCAGCAGTTCTTC. It is translated as CASSLGAGGIHQQFF.

The chain uses TRBV9 and TRBJ2-1; D uncertain. Looked up from germline, CDR1 is SGDLS and CDR2 is YYNGEE. Trimming removed 8 bases from V and 0 bases from J, with 6 bases in between. The CDR3 has 12 amino acids. CDR3 loop: CARSGSYNEQFF. The CDR3 DNA sequence: TGTGCCAGGTCAGGCTCCTACAATGAGCAGTTCTTC. Full variable domain (missing parts from reference TRBV9 and TRBJ2-1): DSGVTQTPKHLITATGQRVTLRCSPRSGDLSVYWYQQSLDQGLQFLIQYYNGEERAKGNILERFSAQQFPDLHSELNLSSLELGDSALYFCARSGSYNEQFFGPGTRLTVL.

The chain links TRBV28 to TRBJ2-7; TRBD1 matches 7 bases. Germline V gene data show CDR1 as MDHEN and CDR2 as SYDVKM. The J segment lost 4 bases and the V segment lost 6 bases, leaving 15 bases of the junction unmatched. The CDR3 totals 16 residues. In DNA form, the CDR3 reads TGTGCCAGCAGCCCTACGACCGGGACAGAGGCTTACGAGCAGTACTTC. It translates to CASSPTTGTEAYEQYF.

This clone was detected once. The genes are TRBV6-5 and TRBJ2-4; D is perhaps TRBD1 (5 bases). The CDR3 covers 16 residues. CDR1 MNHEY and CDR2 SVGAGI come from the germline V gene. Trimming cost V 2 bases and J 2 bases, with 13 bases left between them. Here the CDR3 reads CASSYGAVGTKNIQYF. The CDR3 nucleotides are TGTGCCAGCAGTTACGGGGCGGTGGGGACCAAAAACATTCAGTACTTC.

This chain links TRBV7-8 with TRBJ2-1; TRBD1 might be the D (7 bases). The germline gives CDR1 SGHVS, CDR2 FQNEAQ. The CDR3 loop spans 16 amino acids. V dropped 4 bases and J dropped 0 bases, with 13 bases sitting between them. The CDR3 DNA reads TGTGCCAGCAGCTCAGGGGGACTGAGCTCCTACAATGAGCAGTTCTTC. Encoded protein: CASSSGGLSSYNEQFF. The whole variable domain, filled in from reference TRBV7-8 and TRBJ2-1, reads GAGVSQSPRYKVAKRGQDVALRCDPISGHVSLFWYQQALGQGPEFLTYFQNEAQLDKSGLPSDRFFAERPEGSVSTLKIQRTQQEDSAVYLCASSSGGLSSYNEQFFGPGTRLTVL.

This clone was detected only a few times. This chain links TRBV11-2 with TRBJ2-1; the match to TRBD2 covers 9 bases. V shed 4 bases, J shed 3 bases, and the junction held 7 bases outside the gene matches. CDR3 length equals 16 residues. The germline CDR1 and CDR2 sequences are SGHAT and FQNNGV. The CDR3 protein is CASSSLAGLHYNEQFF. CDR3 coding DNA: TGTGCCAGCAGCTCTCTAGCGGGACTACACTACAATGAGCAGTTCTTC.

The chain has TRBV18 and TRBJ2-5; no reliable D call. In germline, CDR1 is KGHSH, CDR2 LQKENI. Trimming cost V 0 bases and J 5 bases, with 7 bases left between them. The CDR3 is made up of 13 amino acids. The CDR3 sequence is CASSPPLEETQYF. The CDR3 DNA sequence: TGTGCCAGCTCACCACCCTTGGAGGAGACCCAGTACTTC.

The chain links TRBV7-2 to TRBJ2-4; 12 bases are shared with TRBD2. V shed 4 bases and J 8 bases; nucleotides not matched to a gene: 3. This CDR3 comprises 14 residues. Germline V gene sequence: CDR1 SGHTA, CDR2 FQGNSA. The chain's CDR3 is CASSSTSGSDIQYF. The CDR3 DNA reads as TGTGCCAGCAGCTCGACTAGCGGGAGTGACATTCAGTACTTC.

The chain couples TRBV28 to TRBJ1-2, with a possible D match to TRBD1 (6 bases). V was cut by 11 bases and J by 3 bases, with 10 bases left in between. The CDR3 consists of 11 residues. The V gene's germline CDR1 is MDHEN and CDR2 SYDVKM. The CDR3 DNA reads TGTGCCCACCAGGGGTACTATGGCTACACCTTC. Protein product: CAHQGYYGYTF.

The V call is TRBV5-1, the J call TRBJ2-7, with TRBD1 as a possible D gene (6 bases). The germline V and J ends were trimmed by 0 bases and 3 bases, with 10 bases remaining between them. The CDR3 spans 14 residues. Germline V gene data show CDR1 as SGHRS and CDR2 as YFSETQ. The CDR3 protein is CASSLAGQNYEQYF. CDR3 nucleotides: TGCGCCAGCAGCTTGGCAGGACAGAACTACGAGCAGTACTTC.

The chain employs TRBV5-4 and TRBJ2-1; D not certain. Germline loops: CDR1 SGHNT, CDR2 YYREEE (reference sequence). This CDR3 is built from 12 residues. Trimming pared 3 bases from V and 9 bases from J, leaving 10 bases between. The CDR3 region is CASSSSLGEQFF. Written as DNA, the CDR3 is TGTGCCAGCAGCTCGTCGCTCGGTGAGCAGTTCTTC. Together with reference TRBV5-4 and TRBJ2-1, the CDR3 gives the full variable domain: ETGVTQSPTHLIKTRGQQVTLRCSSQSGHNTVSWYQQALGQGPQFIFQYYREEENGRGNFPPRFSGLQFPNYSSELNVNALELDDSALYLCASSSSLGEQFFGPGTRLTVL.

This chain uses TRBV7-2 with TRBJ1-1, with a tentative D call TRBD1 (6 bases). The CDR3 length is 13 residues. The germline V gene encodes CDR1 SGHTA and CDR2 FQGNSA. The V end was cut by 4 bases, the J end by 1 base, with 7 bases between. CDR3 coding DNA: TGTGCCAGCAGCTGGGGACAGAACACTGAAGCTTTCTTT. Protein product: CASSWGQNTEAFF.

This sequence joins TRBV5-1 and TRBJ2-7; a possible D gene is TRBD2 (5 bases). The V and J ends lost 2 bases and 0 bases respectively, with 12 bases between them. Germline loops: CDR1 SGHRS, CDR2 YFSETQ. There are 15 residues in the CDR3. This chain's CDR3 is CASSFTAGSSYEQYF. The CDR3 DNA reads TGCGCCAGCAGCTTTACAGCTGGGAGCTCCTACGAGCAGTACTTC. Full variable domain (missing parts from reference TRBV5-1 and TRBJ2-7): KAGVTQTPRYLIKTRGQQVTLSCSPISGHRSVSWYQQTPGQGLQFLFEYFSETQRNKGNFPGRFSGRQFSNSRSEMNVSTLELGDSALYLCASSFTAGSSYEQYFGPGTRLTVT.

This sequence joins TRBV20-1 and TRBJ2-1; D gene ambiguous. Germline CDR1 and CDR2: DFQATT and SNEGSKA (reference sequence). This CDR3 is built from 11 residues. Deletions cut 0 bases from V and 5 bases from J, with 2 bases between. In DNA, the CDR3 is TGCAGTGCTAGAGATAACAATGAGCAGTTCTTC. Its protein is CSARDNNEQFF.

The chain couples TRBV6-1 to TRBJ2-3; 10 bases are shared with TRBD1. With 1 base clipped from V and 5 bases from J, the junction kept 9 bases outside the gene matches. This CDR3 contains 17 residues. Germline loops: CDR1 MNHNS, CDR2 SASEGT. As DNA, the CDR3 is TGTGCCAGCAGTGAAGGTCAGGGACAGGGGATGAGAGATACGCAGTATTTT. As protein: CASSEGQGQGMRDTQYF.

The V and J genes are TRBV7-2 and TRBJ2-3; 14 nucleotides align to TRBD2. The germline V gene has CDR1 SGHTA and CDR2 FQGNSA. This CDR3 contains 17 residues. V trimming: 6 bases; J trimming: 2 bases; junction bases outside the gene matches: 7. The CDR3 DNA follows: TGTGCCAGCAGTCCCGGACTAGCGGGGGGCTACACAGATACGCAGTATTTT. Translated, it gives CASSPGLAGGYTDTQYF.